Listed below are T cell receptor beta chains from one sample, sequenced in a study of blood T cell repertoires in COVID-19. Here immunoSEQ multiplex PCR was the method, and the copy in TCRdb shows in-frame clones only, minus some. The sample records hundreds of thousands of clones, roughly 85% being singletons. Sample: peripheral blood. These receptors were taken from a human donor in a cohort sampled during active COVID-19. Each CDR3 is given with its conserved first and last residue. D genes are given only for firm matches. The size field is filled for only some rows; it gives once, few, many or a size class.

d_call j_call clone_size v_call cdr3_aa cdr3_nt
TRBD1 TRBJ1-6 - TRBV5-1 CASSFGDREDSPLHF TGCGCCAGCAGCTTCGGGGACAGGGAGGATTCACCCCTCCACTTT
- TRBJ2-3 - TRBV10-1 CASTVVGQGPSTDTQYF TGCGCCAGCACAGTGGTTGGGCAGGGGCCCTCCACAGATACGCAGTATTTT
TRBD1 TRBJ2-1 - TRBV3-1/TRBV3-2 CASSLERGRYEQFF TGTGCCAGCAGCCTCGAGAGGGGGCGGTATGAGCAGTTCTTC
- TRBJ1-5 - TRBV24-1 CATSESGEGNQPQHF TGTGCCACCAGTGAGTCAGGGGAGGGAAATCAGCCCCAGCATTTT
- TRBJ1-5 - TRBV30 CAWSVGHFSNQPQHF TGTGCCTGGAGTGTTGGGCATTTTAGCAATCAGCCCCAGCATTTT
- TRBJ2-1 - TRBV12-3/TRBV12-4 CASSFGQGAFF -
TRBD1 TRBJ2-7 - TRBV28 CASSRTGGLSYEQYF TGTGCCAGCAGCCGGACAGGGGGACTGTCCTACGAGCAGTACTTC
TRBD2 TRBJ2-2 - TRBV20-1 CSASSGGAATGELFF TGCAGTGCTAGTTCCGGGGGGGCGGCCACCGGGGAGCTGTTTTTT
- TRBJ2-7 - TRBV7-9 CASSPRGESYEQYF TGTGCCAGCAGCCCCAGAGGTGAATCCTACGAGCAGTACTTC
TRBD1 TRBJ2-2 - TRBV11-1 CASRRQGGTGELFF TGTGCCAGCAGACGACAGGGCGGCACCGGGGAGCTGTTTTTT
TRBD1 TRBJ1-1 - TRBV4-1 CASSSRQGADTEAFF TGCGCCAGCAGCTCCCGACAGGGGGCCGACACTGAAGCTTTCTTT
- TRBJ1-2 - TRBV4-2 CASSQDPDTIYGYTF TGTGCCAGCAGCCAAGATCCAGACACCATCTATGGCTACACCTTC
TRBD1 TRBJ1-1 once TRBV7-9 CASSPRGGQGTEAFF TGTGCCAGCAGCCCCCGTGGAGGACAGGGGACTGAAGCTTTCTTT
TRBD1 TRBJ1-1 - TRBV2 CASSRQGSTEAFF TGTGCCAGCAGTAGACAGGGGTCCACTGAAGCTTTCTTT
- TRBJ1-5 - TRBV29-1 CSVVQGGAQHF TGCAGCGTTGTCCAAGGCGGGGCCCAGCATTTT
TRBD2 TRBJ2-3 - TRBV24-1 CATSDRDAGGSDTQYF TGTGCCACCAGTGATAGGGACGCGGGGGGATCAGATACGCAGTATTTT
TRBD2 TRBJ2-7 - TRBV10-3 CAISSTSGDPYEQYF TGTGCCATCAGTTCCACTAGCGGGGACCCCTACGAGCAGTACTTC
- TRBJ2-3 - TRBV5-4 CASSFARQGTDTQYF TGTGCCAGCAGCTTCGCCAGACAGGGCACAGATACGCAGTATTTT
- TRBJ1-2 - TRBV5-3 CARSQTLSYGYTF TGTGCCAGAAGCCAGACACTCTCCTATGGCTACACCTTC
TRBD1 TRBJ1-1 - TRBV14 CASSQGRRGPTEAFF TGTGCCAGCAGCCAAGGCCGGAGGGGGCCCACTGAAGCTTTCTTT
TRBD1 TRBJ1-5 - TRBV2 CASSSGTGIFGNQPQHF TGTGCCAGCAGCTCCGGGACAGGGATATTTGGCAATCAGCCCCAGCATTTT
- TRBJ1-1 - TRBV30 CAWSGGRGNTEAFF TGTGCCTGGTCCGGAGGCAGGGGAAACACTGAAGCTTTCTTT
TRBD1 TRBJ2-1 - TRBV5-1 CASSSGQYNEQFF TGCGCCAGCAGCTCGGGACAGTACAATGAGCAGTTCTTC
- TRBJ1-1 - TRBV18 CASSPPVYSYTEAFF TGTGCCAGCTCACCCCCAGTGTATAGCTACACTGAAGCTTTCTTT
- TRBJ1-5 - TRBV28 CASRGRGGAQPQHF TGTGCCAGCAGGGGGCGAGGAGGGGCTCAGCCCCAGCATTTT
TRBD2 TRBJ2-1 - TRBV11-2 CASSAISGGSYNEQFF TGTGCCAGCAGCGCCATAAGCGGGGGCTCCTACAATGAGCAGTTCTTC
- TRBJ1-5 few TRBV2 CASISDSNQPQHF TGTGCCAGCATCAGCGATAGCAATCAGCCCCAGCATTTT
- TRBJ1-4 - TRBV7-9 CASSLAPANEKLFF TGTGCCAGCAGCTTAGCGCCAGCTAATGAAAAACTGTTTTTT